This T cell receptor (beta chain) derives from a study of T cells in Graves' hyperthyroidism and ophthalmopathy (dated by TCRdb to between 2017 and 2020). The study in broad terms: Peripheral blood samples were taken at initial diagnosis, before any treatment was given. A discovery cohort of about a hundred patients, approximately 44 with Graves' ophthalmopathy and 57 with stable Graves' hyperthyroidism, was used to find distinguishing TCR V-J signatures. Whether ophthalmopathy could be predicted prospectively was tested in an independent validation cohort made up of 18 to 20 hyperthyroidism patients plus 17 patients who later progressed to ophthalmopathy. The 100 discovery patients were randomly split 7:3 into training and test sets. Thyroid tissue and blood T-cell repertoires from about 6 Graves' hyperthyroidism patients were also compared in the study. Once sampling was done, hyperthyroidism patients were given methimazole at a starting dose of 30 mg daily, whereas ophthalmopathy patients were given high-dose intravenous methylprednisolone. According to the paper, TCR Vbeta CDR3 sequencing was carried out on around 140 peripheral blood samples, which came from around 43 ophthalmopathy, around 74 hyperthyroidism and some 17 progressor patients. Study-wide findings and limitations: Most expanded thyroid clonotypes (frequency above 0.001) were also detected in blood, suggesting blood repertoires may reflect thyroid immune responses. In cross-validation, a model built on a 13 V-J signature told ophthalmopathy apart from stable hyperthyroidism with roughly 87% sensitivity and roughly 82% specificity, and in testing the same model reached 80%/75%. No statistical method was used to set the sample size in advance, and investigators knew the group allocation. In validation, the model predicted progression to ophthalmopathy a median of about 5.9 months before onset, with approximately 70% sensitivity and nearly 75% specificity.

A patient counted as having stable Graves' hyperthyroidism if no progression to ophthalmopathy occurred over 18 months of follow-up. Hyperthyroidism patients were newly diagnosed, with disease duration under 2 months, and aged 18 to 65 years. Patients with uncontrolled infections, other autoimmune diseases, pregnancy or lactation were excluded. Diagnoses were based on clinical symptoms, serum thyroxine and TRAb, thyroid ultrasound and orbital computed tomography. Ficoll-Paque density gradient centrifugation was used to isolate PBMCs from about 9 ml of fresh peripheral blood. Trizol reagent was used to extract total RNA, and RNA quality was then checked on an Agilent 2100 Bioanalyzer. The germline V gene specifies MNHEY as CDR1 and SVGAGI as CDR2. From the cysteine through the phenylalanine, the CDR3 covers 13 amino acids. The only DNA kept is the CDR3, 39 bases in frame from the first base. The V and J ends are trimmed by 2 bases and 5 bases, leaving 10 bases between them.

Comments on this clonotype: What antigen it recognizes has not been identified. No base-level quality is on record; no much larger clone is a single base apart.

Amplification of TCR beta CDR3 regions was carried out from RNA transcripts. The TCR CDR3 was subjected to a first round of RT-PCR using the HTBI primer set and the Qiagen OneStep RT-PCR kit. Libraries were constructed in a second round of multiplex PCR, after which size selection and purification were carried out. The libraries were sequenced on an Illumina HiSeq2000 using paired-end 100 bp reads. The study's own analysis went as follows. SOAPnuke was used to process the raw data, removing reads that contained adapters or uncalled bases, had a mean Phred below 15, or lacked an exact match to the constant primer or identifier. High-quality paired reads were merged using COPE v1.2.5, and each unique nucleotide sequence was defined as a clonotype. MiTCR v1.1 was used to align clonotypes to the IMGT TRBV, TRBD and TRBJ reference segments. Analysis was restricted to V-J combinations with a frequency above 0.0001, which covered roughly 99% of repertoires. The TCS score was defined as the ratio of F50 (clonal expansion) to E x V (chaos), calculated using BLOSUM62-based TCRdist between CDR3 peptides within each V-J. Welch's t-statistics and random forest reduced around 550 V-J features to about 12, which were used in a naive Bayes classifier (R e1071). Through fastp at Q25 and MiXCR, TCRdb rebuilt clones from the public reads, retaining in-frame beta chains. Each entry is one CDR3 protein sequence, shown with its most common DNA and genes. The V and J calls here are based on TCRdb, not the publication. The sample table lists hundreds of thousands of distinct CDR3 sequences, 14% of them with a count of one. 10% to 13% of the sample is in the top ten clones.

This receptor was obtained from a young woman with Graves' hyperthyroidism. The V gene is TRBV6-5 and the J gene is TRBJ2-7; the D assignment is uncertain and may be TRBD1 or TRBD2, with 5 bases supporting each. Material: blood. The CDR3 reads CASSYGDENEQYF. The nucleotides read TGTGCCAGCAGTTACGGGGACGAGAACGAGCAGTACTTC.